One sample yielded the 12 T cell receptor beta chains listed below, sequenced in a study of blood T cells in healthy people across ages. PCR was performed a second time for roughly 7 to 12 cycles using a sample-barcoded 5' primer and a J-beta primer mix. From the 5' RACE reads, TCRdb called clonotypes with MiXCR, one entry per CDR3 protein. The sample contains a few hundred thousand distinct CDR3 sequences, around 27% of which appear only once. In addition, the sample was reused for a study of T cells of mothers and their children.

Sequencing used blood. The receptors were gathered from a boy aged 2-15 years in good health.

The chain is built from TRBV30 and TRBJ2-4; a possible D gene is TRBD1 (6 bases). V was cut by 2 bases and J by 8 bases, with 13 bases left in between. The CDR3 loop spans 13 amino acids. Germline V gives CDR1 GTSNPN, CDR2 SVGIG (reference sequence). The CDR3 DNA reads TGTGCCTGGAGTAGGAACAGGGTTGACATTCAGTACTTC. Translated, it gives CAWSRNRVDIQYF.

This chain links TRBV5-5 with TRBJ1-2; D is unresolved. With 5 bases removed from V and 2 bases from J, the gap between germline ends came to 13 bases. Germline-derived CDR1 and CDR2 are SGHKS and YYEKEE (reference sequence). This CDR3 region has 14 residues. The CDR3 reads CASRGSRRNYGYTF. CDR3 coding DNA: TGTGCCAGCAGAGGTTCGCGGCGGAACTATGGCTACACCTTC. Based on the CDR3 plus reference TRBV5-5 and TRBJ1-2, the full variable domain is DAGVTQSPTHLIKTRGQQVTLRCSPISGHKSVSWYQQVLGQGPQFIFQYYEKEERGRGNFPDRFSARQFPNYSSELNVNALLLGDSALYLCASRGSRRNYGYTFGSGTRLTVV.

The chain combines TRBV29-1 with TRBJ2-3, with 7 bases that match TRBD2. V gave up 6 bases and J gave up 6 bases; unmatched junction bases: 18. The CDR3 loop spans 16 amino acids. Per the germline V gene, CDR1 is SQVTM and CDR2 is ANQGSEA. The CDR3 loop reads CSVDRRGAGTADTQYF. The CDR3 DNA follows: TGCAGCGTAGACCGGAGAGGAGCGGGAACGGCGGATACGCAGTATTTT.

The gene calls are TRBV30 and TRBJ2-3, with TRBD2 as a possible D gene (5 bases). The ends were cut back, 3 bases at V and 6 bases at J, with 10 bases in the middle. CDR3 length: 12 amino acids. Looked up from germline, CDR1 is GTSNPN and CDR2 is SVGIG (reference sequence). The CDR3 DNA follows: TGTGCCTGGAGCCCCGGGGTGGATACGCAGTATTTT. Protein: CAWSPGVDTQYF.

Written as DNA, the CDR3 is TGTGCCAGCAGAAGGGACAGCCGAGAGACCCAGTACTTC. It encodes CASRRDSRETQYF. The chain joins TRBV6-5 to TRBJ2-5; 7 nucleotides agree with TRBD1. Germline V lookup: CDR1 MNHEY, CDR2 SVGAGI. The CDR3 has 13 residues. V lost 6 bases and J lost 4; bases outside the gene matches: 5.

The chain is built from TRBV7-2 and TRBJ2-5; the match to TRBD1 covers 7 bases. The CDR3 totals 19 residues. The V segment lost 2 bases and the J segment 3 bases; nucleotides outside the gene matches: 18. Germline loops: CDR1 SGHTA, CDR2 FQGNSA. Written as DNA, the CDR3 is TGTGCCAGCAGCTTATTAGCCCCCGTGCCGACAGGGAAAAAAGAGACCCAGTACTTC. This codes for CASSLLAPVPTGKKETQYF.

The V and J genes are TRBV6-5 and TRBJ1-5; D is uncertain. The CDR3 sequence is 13 residues long. CDR1 is MNHEY and CDR2 is SVGAGI in the germline V gene. The ends were cut back, 5 bases at V and 4 bases at J, with 9 bases in the middle. CDR3 DNA sequence: TGTGCCAGCAGTCAGAGGGAAAATCAGCCCCAGCATTTT. Encoded protein: CASSQRENQPQHF.

The chain combines TRBV28 with TRBJ2-5; D gene ambiguous. The CDR3 is made up of 13 amino acids. Per germline, CDR1 MDHEN and CDR2 SYDVKM. The V end lost 6 bases, the J end lost 2 bases, and 10 bases lay between the germline ends. The CDR3 nucleotides are TGTGCCAGCAGCCTAAAGGAACAAGAGACCCAGTACTTC. Protein sequence: CASSLKEQETQYF.

This clonotype was recorded a few times. The genes are TRBV14 and TRBJ1-4, with 7 nucleotides matching TRBD1. Unmatched junction bases numbered 7, after V lost 6 bases and J lost 12 bases. Germline CDR1 reads SGHDN; CDR2 reads FVKESK. The CDR3 loop spans 12 amino acids. CDR3 coding DNA: TGTGCCAGCAGTCACAGGGGTACGGAACTGTTTTTT. Residues: CASSHRGTELFF.

This clonotype was found a few times. The V gene is TRBV20-1, the J gene TRBJ2-5; unclear D gene. Trimming took 6 bases from V and 1 from J, leaving 9 bases between them. The CDR3 loop spans 12 amino acids. Per germline, CDR1 DFQATT and CDR2 SNEGSKA (reference sequence). CDR3 residues: CSARAPQETQYF. CDR3 sequence (DNA): TGCAGTGCCCGGGCCCCCCAAGAGACCCAGTACTTC.

The V and J genes are TRBV18 and TRBJ1-4; D might be TRBD1 (6 bases). The CDR3 has 14 amino acids. Germline lookup yields CDR1 KGHSH and CDR2 LQKENI. Trimming stripped 6 bases from V and 3 bases from J, with 11 bases between. CDR3 nucleotide sequence: TGTGCCAGCTCCCGACAGGACTCTAATGAAAAACTGTTTTTT. It is translated as CASSRQDSNEKLFF.

This clonotype was found a few times. The J gene is TRBJ1-2, the V gene TRBV11-2; D not certain. Germline V gives CDR1 SGHAT, CDR2 FQNNGV. CDR3 length: 14 amino acids. V shed 5 bases and J shed 8 bases, with 18 bases lying between them. This CDR3 is CASSQTKLRGGYTF. For the CDR3, the DNA is TGTGCCAGCAGCCAGACAAAGTTAAGAGGGGGCTACACCTTC.